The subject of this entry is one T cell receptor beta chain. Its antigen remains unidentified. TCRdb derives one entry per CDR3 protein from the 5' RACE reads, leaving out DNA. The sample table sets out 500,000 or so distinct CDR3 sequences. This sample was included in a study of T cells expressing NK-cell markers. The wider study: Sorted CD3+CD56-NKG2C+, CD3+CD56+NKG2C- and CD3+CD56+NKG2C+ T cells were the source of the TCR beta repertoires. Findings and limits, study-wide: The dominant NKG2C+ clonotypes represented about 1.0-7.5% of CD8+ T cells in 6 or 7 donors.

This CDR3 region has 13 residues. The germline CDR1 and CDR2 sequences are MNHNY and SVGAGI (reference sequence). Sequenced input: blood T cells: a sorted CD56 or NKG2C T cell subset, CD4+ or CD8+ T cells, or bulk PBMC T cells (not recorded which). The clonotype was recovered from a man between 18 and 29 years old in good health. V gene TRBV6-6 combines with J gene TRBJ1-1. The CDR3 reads CASSYLVNTEAFF.